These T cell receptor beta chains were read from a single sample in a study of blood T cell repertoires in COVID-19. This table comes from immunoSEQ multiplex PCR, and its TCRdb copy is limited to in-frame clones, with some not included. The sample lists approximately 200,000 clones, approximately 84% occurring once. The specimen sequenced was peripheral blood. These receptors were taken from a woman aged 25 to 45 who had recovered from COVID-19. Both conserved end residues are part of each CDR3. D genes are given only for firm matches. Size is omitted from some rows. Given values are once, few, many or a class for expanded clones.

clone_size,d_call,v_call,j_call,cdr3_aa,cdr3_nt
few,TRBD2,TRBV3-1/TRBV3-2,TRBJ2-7,CASSTSGTSEQYF,TGTGCCAGCTCGACTAGCGGGACGAGCGAGCAGTACTTC
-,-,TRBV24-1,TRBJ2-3,CATSDFPRLDTQYF,TGTGCCACCAGTGATTTCCCCCGTTTGGATACGCAGTATTTT
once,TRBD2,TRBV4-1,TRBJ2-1,CASTSFPRTSGKAEDNEQFF,TGCGCCAGCACCTCGTTCCCCCGGACTAGCGGTAAAGCGGAAGACAATGAGCAGTTCTTC
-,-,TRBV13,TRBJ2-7,CASSSYYEQYF,TGTGCCAGCAGCTCCTACTACGAGCAGTACTTC
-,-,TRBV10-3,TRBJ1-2,CAISPRGRSDGYTF,TGTGCCATCAGCCCCAGGGGTAGGTCGGATGGCTACACCTTC
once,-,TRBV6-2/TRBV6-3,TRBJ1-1,CASSDDGGLDTEAFF,TGTGCCAGCAGTGATGATGGGGGACTTGACACTGAAGCTTTCTTT
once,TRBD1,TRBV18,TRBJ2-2,CASSPPRTGAGTGELFF,TGTGCCAGCTCGCCGCCTCGGACAGGGGCGGGCACCGGGGAGCTGTTTTTT
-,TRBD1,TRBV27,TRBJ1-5,CASRGQGIYSNQPQHF,TGTGCCAGCAGAGGACAGGGGATTTATAGCAATCAGCCCCAGCATTTT
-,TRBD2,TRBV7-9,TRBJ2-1,CASSLSRLAGSYNEQFF,TGTGCCAGCAGCTTATCTCGACTAGCGGGTTCCTACAATGAGCAGTTCTTC
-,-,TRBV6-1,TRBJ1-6,CATRDISNSPLHF,TGTGCAACCAGGGATATCTCTAATTCACCCCTCCACTTT
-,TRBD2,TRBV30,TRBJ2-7,CAWSSGLAVYEQYF,TGTGCCTGGAGTTCGGGACTAGCGGTATACGAGCAGTACTTC
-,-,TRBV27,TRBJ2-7,CASSLPLKNIDEQYF,TGTGCCAGCAGTTTGCCCCTAAAGAATATCGACGAGCAGTACTTC
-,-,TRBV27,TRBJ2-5,CASSPEGRGETQYF,TGTGCCAGCAGTCCCGAGGGGCGGGGAGAGACCCAGTACTTC
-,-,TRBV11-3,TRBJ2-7,CASSSRDSRQQYF,TGTGCCAGCAGCTCCCGGGACTCCAGGCAGCAGTACTTC
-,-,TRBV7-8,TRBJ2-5,CASIPLQGRLETQYF,TGTGCCAGCATCCCGCTTCAGGGGCGATTAGAGACCCAGTACTTC
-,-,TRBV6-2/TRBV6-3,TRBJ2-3,CASSYTVPKTQYF,TGTGCCAGCAGTTACACGGTTCCCAAAACGCAGTATTTT
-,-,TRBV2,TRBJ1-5,CASSDPGVSNQPQHF,TGTGCCAGCAGTGATCCAGGGGTTAGCAATCAGCCCCAGCATTTT
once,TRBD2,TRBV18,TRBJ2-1,CASSLSTSGSSYNEQFF,TGTGCCAGCTCACTATCTACTAGCGGGAGCTCCTACAATGAGCAGTTCTTC
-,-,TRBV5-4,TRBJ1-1,CASSLEGWGRPEAFF,TGTGCCAGCAGCTTGGAGGGGTGGGGTAGGCCTGAAGCTTTCTTT
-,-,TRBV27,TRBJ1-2,CASSFYRDGYGYTF,TGTGCCAGCAGTTTCTACAGGGACGGCTATGGCTACACCTTC
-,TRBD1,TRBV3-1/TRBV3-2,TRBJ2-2,CASLAGTGVGGELFF,TGTGCCAGCCTAGCCGGGACAGGGGTGGGCGGGGAGCTGTTTTTT
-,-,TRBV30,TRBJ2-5,CAWSAGAQETQYF,TGTGCCTGGAGTGCAGGGGCCCAAGAGACCCAGTACTTC
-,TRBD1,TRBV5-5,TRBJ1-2,CASSARQGGKTDGYTF,TGTGCCAGCAGCGCTAGACAGGGGGGGAAAACGGATGGCTACACCTTC
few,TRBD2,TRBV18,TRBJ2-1,CASSPPPGVAGYNEQFF,TGTGCCAGCTCACCACCCCCGGGAGTAGCGGGATACAATGAGCAGTTCTTC
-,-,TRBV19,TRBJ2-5,CASSRPGGAGETQYF,TGTGCCAGTAGTCGACCGGGGGGCGCGGGGGAGACCCAGTACTTC
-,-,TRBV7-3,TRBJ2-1,CASSMTGSLYNEQFF,TGTGCCAGCAGCATGACAGGATCCCTTTACAATGAGCAGTTCTTC
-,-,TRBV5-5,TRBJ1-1,CASSLGIGVRLEAFF,TGTGCCAGCAGCTTGGGGATTGGAGTGAGGCTGGAAGCTTTCTTT
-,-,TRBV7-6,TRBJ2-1,CASSPRPPTAETSYNEQFF,TGTGCCAGCAGCCCTCGACCCCCTACAGCGGAGACCTCCTACAATGAGCAGTTCTTC
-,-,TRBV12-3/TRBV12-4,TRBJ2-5,CASRPAGGETQYF,TGTGCCAGCAGGCCAGCGGGCGGGGAGACCCAGTACTTC
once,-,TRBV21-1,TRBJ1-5,CASSKGWTGDNQPQHF,TGTGCCAGCAGCAAAGGGTGGACAGGGGACAATCAGCCCCAGCATTTT
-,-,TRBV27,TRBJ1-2,CASSLQANYGYTF,TGTGCCAGCAGTCTACAGGCGAACTATGGCTACACCTTC
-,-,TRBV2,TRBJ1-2,CASSERASRPPSYGYTF,TGTGCCAGCAGTGAGAGGGCATCACGGCCACCATCATATGGCTACACCTTC
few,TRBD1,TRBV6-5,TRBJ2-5,CASSTTGGLAGTQYF,TGTGCCAGCAGTACCACAGGGGGCCTGGCAGGGACCCAGTACTTC
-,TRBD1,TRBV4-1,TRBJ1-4,CASSQGSTGVPTNEKLFF,TGCGCCAGCAGCCAAGGATCGACAGGGGTCCCAACTAATGAAAAACTGTTTTTT
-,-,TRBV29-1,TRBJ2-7,CSVTRDSTYEQYF,TGCAGCGTTACGAGGGACTCCACCTACGAGCAGTACTTC
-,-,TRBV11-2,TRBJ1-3,CASSLVRGGNTIYF,TGTGCCAGCAGCTTAGTCCGGGGTGGAAACACCATATATTTT
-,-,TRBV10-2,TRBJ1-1,CASSESGRGTEAFF,TGCGCCAGCAGTGAGTCGGGAAGGGGCACTGAAGCTTTCTTT